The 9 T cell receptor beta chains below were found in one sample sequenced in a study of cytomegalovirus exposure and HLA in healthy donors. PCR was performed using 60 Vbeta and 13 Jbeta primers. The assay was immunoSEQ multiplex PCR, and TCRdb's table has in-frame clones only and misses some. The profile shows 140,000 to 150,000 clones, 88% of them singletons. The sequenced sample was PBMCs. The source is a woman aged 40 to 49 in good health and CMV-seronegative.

CDR3 coding DNA: TGTGCCTCGTGGACTAGCGTAGACAATGAGCAGTTCTTC. This gives the protein CASWTSVDNEQFF. The chain combines TRBV19 with TRBJ2-1, with 9 bases that match TRBD2. J lost 5 bases, V lost 11 bases, and 7 bases had no gene match. CDR3 size: 13 residues. Germline-derived CDR1 and CDR2 are LNHDA and SQIVND (reference sequence).

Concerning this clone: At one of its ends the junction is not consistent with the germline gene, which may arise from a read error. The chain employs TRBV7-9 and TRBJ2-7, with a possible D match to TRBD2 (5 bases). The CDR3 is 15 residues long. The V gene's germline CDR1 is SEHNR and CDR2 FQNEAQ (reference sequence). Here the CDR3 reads CSSSPSASSSYEQYF. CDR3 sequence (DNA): TGTTCCAGCAGTCCATCCGCTAGCAGCTCCTACGAGCAGTACTTC. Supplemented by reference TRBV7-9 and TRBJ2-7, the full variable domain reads DTGVSQNPRHKITKRGQNVTFRCDPISEHNRLYWYRQTLGQGPEFLTYFQNEAQLEKSRLLSDRFSAERPKGSFSTLEIQRTEQGDSAMYLCSSSPSASSSYEQYFGPGTRLTVT.

The CDR3 is CAISPGLAVHNEQFF. For the CDR3, the DNA is TGTGCCATCAGTCCGGGACTAGCGGTCCACAATGAGCAGTTCTTC. The chain carries TRBV10-3 and TRBJ2-1; 11 bases line up with TRBD2. Germline trimming cut 5 bases from V and 5 bases from J; bases unmatched to any gene: 5. CDR1 is ENHRY and CDR2 is SYGVKD in the germline V gene. The CDR3 runs 15 residues.

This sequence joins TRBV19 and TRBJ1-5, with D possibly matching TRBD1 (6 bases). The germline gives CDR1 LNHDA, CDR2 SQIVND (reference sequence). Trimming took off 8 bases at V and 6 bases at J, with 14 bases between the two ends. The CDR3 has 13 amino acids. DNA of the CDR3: TGTGCCAGTGCCCCACAGGGTACTCAGCCCCAGCATTTT. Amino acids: CASAPQGTQPQHF.

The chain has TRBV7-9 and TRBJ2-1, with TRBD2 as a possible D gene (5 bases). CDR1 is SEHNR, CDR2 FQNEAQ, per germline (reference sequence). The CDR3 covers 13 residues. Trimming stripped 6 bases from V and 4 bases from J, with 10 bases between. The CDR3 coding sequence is TGTGCCAGCAGTATAGGAGGTTACAATGAGCAGTTCTTC. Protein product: CASSIGGYNEQFF.

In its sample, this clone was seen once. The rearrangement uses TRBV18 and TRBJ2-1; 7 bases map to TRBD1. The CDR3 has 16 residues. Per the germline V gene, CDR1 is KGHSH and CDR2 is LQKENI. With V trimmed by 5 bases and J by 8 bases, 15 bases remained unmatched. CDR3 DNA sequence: TGTGCCAGCTCAACGCGCGGGCAGGGGGATTTTTATGAGCAGTTCTTC. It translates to CASSTRGQGDFYEQFF. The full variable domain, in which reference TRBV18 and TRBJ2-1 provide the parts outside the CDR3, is NAGVMQNPRHLVRRRGQEARLRCSPMKGHSHVYWYRQLPEEGLKFMVYLQKENIIDESGMPKERFSAEFPKEGPSILRIQQVVRGDSAAYFCASSTRGQGDFYEQFFGPGTRLTVL.

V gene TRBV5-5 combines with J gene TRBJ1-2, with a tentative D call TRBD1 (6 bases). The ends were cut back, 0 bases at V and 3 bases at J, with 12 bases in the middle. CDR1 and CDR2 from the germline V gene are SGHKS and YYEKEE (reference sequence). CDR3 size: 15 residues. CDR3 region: CASSLGQGLDYGYTF. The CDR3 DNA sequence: TGTGCCAGCAGCTTGGGTCAGGGGCTTGACTATGGCTACACCTTC. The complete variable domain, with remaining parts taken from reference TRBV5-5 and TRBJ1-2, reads DAGVTQSPTHLIKTRGQQVTLRCSPISGHKSVSWYQQVLGQGPQFIFQYYEKEERGRGNFPDRFSARQFPNYSSELNVNALLLGDSALYLCASSLGQGLDYGYTFGSGTRLTVV.

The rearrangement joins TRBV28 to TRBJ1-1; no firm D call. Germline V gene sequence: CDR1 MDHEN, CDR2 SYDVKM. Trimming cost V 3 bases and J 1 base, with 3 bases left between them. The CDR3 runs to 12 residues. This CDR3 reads CASSLANTEAFF. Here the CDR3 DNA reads TGTGCCAGCAGTTTGGCGAACACTGAAGCTTTCTTT. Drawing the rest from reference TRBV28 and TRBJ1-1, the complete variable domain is DVKVTQSSRYLVKRTGEKVFLECVQDMDHENMFWYRQDPGLGLRLIYFSYDVKMKEKGDIPEGYSVSREKKERFSLILESASTNQTSMYLCASSLANTEAFFGQGTRLTVV.

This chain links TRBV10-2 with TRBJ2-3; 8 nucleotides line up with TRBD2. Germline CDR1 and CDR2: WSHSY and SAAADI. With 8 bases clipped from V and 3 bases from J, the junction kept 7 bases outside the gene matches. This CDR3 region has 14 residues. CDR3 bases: TGCGCCAGCGGGGCGGGAGGTAGGACAGATACGCAGTATTTT. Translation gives CASGAGGRTDTQYF.